This T cell receptor beta chain comes out of a study of blood T cell repertoires in COVID-19. This table comes from immunoSEQ multiplex PCR, and its TCRdb copy is limited to in-frame clones, with some not included. The sample gives under 450,000 clones, about 87% of which show up once; around an eighth is in the top ten. The source of this sequence is a woman aged 45-65 years with COVID-19, enrolled during active disease. The sample taken for sequencing was peripheral blood.

DNA for the CDR3: TGTGCCAGTAGTTCGCCCCCGGGACTAGCGGGAACGTACAGGAACAATGAGCAGTTCTTC. Translating gives CASSSPPGLAGTYRNNEQFF. The V call is TRBV19, the J call TRBJ2-1; TRBD2 agrees at 13 bases. V dropped 5 bases and J dropped 5; count of bases not matched to a gene: 18. This CDR3 spans 20 amino acids. Germline CDR1 LNHDA, CDR2 SQIVND (reference sequence).